A single sample is the source of the 23 T cell receptor beta chains below, sequenced in a study of blood T cell repertoires in COVID-19. TCRdb's copy holds only in-frame clones and misses some; the assay was immunoSEQ multiplex PCR. Of 70,000 or so clones detected, under 90% appear once; the ten largest clones hold 9.5% to 13%. The material sequenced was peripheral blood. These receptors were collected from a man in his 70s with active or convalescent COVID-19.

On this clone: An end of the junction does not agree with germline; a read error may underlie this. The chain recombines TRBV7-7 with TRBJ2-1; perhaps TRBD2 as D (6 bases). Germline V CDR1 and CDR2: SSHAT, FNYEAQ (reference sequence). The length of the CDR3 is 14 residues. The CDR3 reads CASSLDSGSNEQFF. CDR3 DNA: TGTGCTAGCAGCTTAGACAGCGGGTCCAATGAGCAGTTCTTC.

V and J are TRBV12-3 or TRBV12-4 and TRBJ2-3, with D maybe TRBD1 (6 bases). V was shortened by 6 bases and J by 3 bases, with 10 bases between the two germline ends. CDR3 length: 13 amino acids. CDR3 sequence: CASRPTGTDTQYF. The CDR3, as DNA: TGTGCCAGCAGACCAACAGGGACAGATACGCAGTATTTT.

The V call is TRBV30, the J call TRBJ1-5; the D is unclear. Between the trimmed V and J ends, which lost 3 bases and 4 bases, there was a span of 10 bases. The CDR3 sequence is 13 residues long. In germline, CDR1 is GTSNPN, CDR2 SVGIG (reference sequence). The CDR3 DNA reads TGTGCCTGGAGGGAGGGTGCTAATCAGCCCCAGCATTTT. Its translation: CAWREGANQPQHF.

The chain recombines TRBV9 with TRBJ2-1, with D maybe TRBD1 (6 bases). This CDR3 is built from 16 residues. V was clipped by 0 bases and J by 4 bases, with 14 bases between them. Germline-derived CDR1 and CDR2 are SGDLS and YYNGEE. The CDR3 here is CASSVASQGIYNEQFF. Here the CDR3 DNA reads TGTGCCAGCAGCGTAGCATCACAGGGTATATACAATGAGCAGTTCTTC.

The V and J genes are TRBV5-1 and TRBJ2-3; 7 nucleotides align to TRBD2. The V gene end was trimmed by 4 bases and the J gene end by 2 bases; junction bases not matched to a gene: 16. The CDR3 totals 18 residues. Germline V gene lookup returns CDR1 SGHRS and CDR2 YFSETQ. The CDR3 here is CASSREAAAGLLTDTQYF. The DNA of the CDR3 is TGCGCCAGCAGCCGGGAGGCGGCGGCGGGCCTACTCACAGATACGCAGTATTTT.

V is TRBV27 and J is TRBJ1-2; the match to TRBD1 covers 8 bases. Germline V gives CDR1 MNHEY, CDR2 SMNVEV (reference sequence). V lost 5 bases, J lost 7 bases, and 6 bases stayed unmatched. This CDR3 is 13 amino acids long. The CDR3 nucleotides read TGTGCCAGCAGTCCGCCGGACAGGGCTGGCTACACCTTC. This translates into CASSPPDRAGYTF.

The chain has TRBV10-3 and TRBJ2-4, with TRBD1 as a possible D gene (6 bases). V lost 10 bases to trimming and J lost 9 bases, with 13 bases between them. The CDR3 spans 11 residues. Germline V gene data show CDR1 as ENHRY and CDR2 as SYGVKD. The CDR3 spells CATAGQTIQYF. CDR3 nucleotides: TGTGCCACGGCAGGACAGACCATTCAGTACTTC.

DNA for the CDR3: TGTGCCAGCAGCAATGTTCCGGGTGTGACTAATGAAAAACTGTTTTTT. It is translated as CASSNVPGVTNEKLFF. The rearrangement uses TRBV5-4 and TRBJ1-4; no definite D call. The germline V gene encodes CDR1 SGHNT and CDR2 YYREEE (reference sequence). V gave up 4 bases and J gave up 2 bases, with 15 bases separating them. The CDR3 loop spans 16 amino acids. The variable domain in full, completed from reference TRBV5-4 and TRBJ1-4, reads ETGVTQSPTHLIKTRGQQVTLRCSSQSGHNTVSWYQQALGQGPQFIFQYYREEENGRGNFPPRFSGLQFPNYSSELNVNALELDDSALYLCASSNVPGVTNEKLFFGSGTQLSVL.

J is TRBJ2-1 and V is TRBV28; a possible D gene is TRBD2 (5 bases). With 5 bases removed from V and 0 bases from J, the gap between germline ends came to 14 bases. Germline V gene sequence: CDR1 MDHEN, CDR2 SYDVKM. This CDR3 is built from 16 residues. CDR3 in amino acids: CASSLPDGISYNEQFF. In nucleotides, the CDR3 is TGTGCCAGCAGTCTCCCCGACGGGATCTCCTACAATGAGCAGTTCTTC.

This clone has a handful of counts. The chain couples TRBV11-2 to TRBJ2-7, with TRBD1 matching over 7 bases. The CDR3 covers 15 residues. Trimming cost V 5 bases and J 0 bases; bases outside gene matches: 7. Germline assignment: CDR1 SGHAT and CDR2 FQNNGV. The CDR3 DNA reads as TGTGCCAGCAGCCCGAGGGGGCCGAGCTCCTACGAGCAGTACTTC. It encodes CASSPRGPSSYEQYF.

This rearrangement joins TRBV18 to TRBJ2-7; TRBD1 agrees at 8 bases. Germline trimming cut 5 bases from V and 1 base from J; bases unmatched to any gene: 4. The CDR3 has 14 amino acids. CDR1 is KGHSH and CDR2 is LQKENI in the germline V gene. CDR3 sequence (DNA): TGTGCCAGCTCAGCCGGGACAGGATCCTACGAGCAGTACTTC. This sequence encodes CASSAGTGSYEQYF.

The V gene is TRBV5-6, the J gene TRBJ2-1; a possible D gene is TRBD2 (5 bases). The CDR3 has 14 amino acids. V dropped 0 bases and J dropped 5 bases, with 9 bases sitting between them. Germline CDR1 is SGHDT and CDR2 is YYEEEE. DNA of the CDR3: TGTGCCAGCAGCTTGGATCGGCGGGACAATGAGCAGTTCTTC. Encoded protein: CASSLDRRDNEQFF.

The V and J genes are TRBV4-1 and TRBJ2-4; TRBD2 matches at 8 bases. This CDR3 region has 18 residues. The J segment lost 0 bases and the V segment lost 4 bases, leaving 11 bases of the junction unmatched. Germline CDR1 and CDR2: MGHRA and YSYEKL. As DNA, the CDR3 is TGCGCCAGCAGCCCAGGGGTGGCGGGAGGACGAGCCAAAAACATTCAGTACTTC. Amino acid sequence: CASSPGVAGGRAKNIQYF.

The V and J genes are TRBV6-5 and TRBJ1-6; TRBD1 agrees at 7 bases. The germline V gene has CDR1 MNHEY and CDR2 SVGAGI. CDR3 length equals 13 residues. The junction had 6 bases not matched to a gene; V was cut back by 7 bases and J by 9 bases. The CDR3 region has the DNA TGTGCCAGCAAGGCAGGGGGTGGTTCACCCCTCCACTTT. Translated, it gives CASKAGGGSPLHF.

The chain joins TRBV5-1 to TRBJ1-2; 7 bases line up with TRBD1. The germline V gene has CDR1 SGHRS and CDR2 YFSETQ. The CDR3 loop spans 13 amino acids. With 2 bases clipped from V and 7 bases from J, the junction kept 5 bases outside the gene matches. CDR3 loop: CASSFDRAVGYTF. CDR3 DNA: TGCGCCAGCAGCTTTGACAGGGCGGTTGGCTACACCTTC.

The chain couples TRBV18 to TRBJ2-7; 8 nucleotides line up with TRBD1. Germline V lookup: CDR1 KGHSH, CDR2 LQKENI. The CDR3 is 15 residues long. V was clipped by 3 bases and J by 3 bases; unmatched bases: 7. CDR3 region: CASSPSSGGNYEQYF. The CDR3 DNA follows: TGTGCCAGCTCACCTTCGTCAGGGGGCAACTACGAGCAGTACTTC.

The V call is TRBV28, the J call TRBJ1-2, with 7 bases that match TRBD1. The CDR3 has 12 amino acids. The germline V gene has CDR1 MDHEN and CDR2 SYDVKM. J was trimmed by 3 bases and V by 9 bases; bases with no gene match: 4. In DNA, the CDR3 is TGTGCCAGTACGGGACAGCACTATGGCTACACCTTC. Translated: CASTGQHYGYTF.

The chain links TRBV11-2 to TRBJ2-1; D unclear. V dropped 5 bases and J dropped 7 bases, with 15 bases sitting between them. Germline assignment: CDR1 SGHAT and CDR2 FQNNGV. This CDR3 comprises 14 residues. CDR3 sequence (DNA): TGTGCCAGCAGCGCAGACTGGCTCACAAATGAGCAGTTCTTC. This gives the protein CASSADWLTNEQFF.

This sequence joins TRBV18 and TRBJ1-1; 10 bases line up with TRBD1. Trimming at V came to 3 bases and at J to 2 bases, leaving 9 bases not matched to a gene. The length of the CDR3 is 17 residues. Germline V gives CDR1 KGHSH, CDR2 LQKENI. CDR3 protein: CASSPPLGQGPNTEAFF. In DNA, the CDR3 is TGTGCCAGCTCACCTCCTCTGGGACAGGGGCCAAACACTGAAGCTTTCTTT.

The chain uses TRBV18 and TRBJ1-6; D is uncertain. The CDR3 is 16 residues long. Trimming removed 2 bases from V and 7 bases from J, with 15 bases in between. Germline assignment: CDR1 KGHSH and CDR2 LQKENI. In DNA, the CDR3 is TGTGCCAGCTCACCAAGCCCGCCGACTACCAATTCACCCCTCCACTTT. Residues: CASSPSPPTTNSPLHF.

V gene TRBV6-5 combines with J gene TRBJ1-1; possible D gene TRBD1, 5 bases. Germline loops: CDR1 MNHEY, CDR2 SVGAGI. Between the trimmed V and J ends, which lost 10 bases and 4 bases, there was a span of 16 bases. The CDR3 runs 13 residues. Written as DNA, the CDR3 is TGTGCCACCTACCCCCCGGGGGGCACTGAAGCTTTCTTT. Translation gives CATYPPGGTEAFF.

The V gene is TRBV5-1, the J gene TRBJ2-3, with D perhaps matching TRBD1 (6 bases). Trimming left V 4 bases short and J 4 bases short, with 19 bases between. Per germline, CDR1 SGHRS and CDR2 YFSETQ. The CDR3 spans 16 residues. CDR3 sequence (DNA): TGCGCCAGCAGCCTGGGGGCCCCGGGGTTGGCAGATACGCAGTATTTT. This gives the protein CASSLGAPGLADTQYF.

This clone was seen only a few times. V gene TRBV4-1 combines with J gene TRBJ2-2; weak D call: TRBD2 (5 bases). In germline, CDR1 is MGHRA, CDR2 YSYEKL. V gave up 1 base and J gave up 8 bases, with 17 bases separating them. This CDR3 has 16 amino acids. CDR3: CASSQGSSRFPGELFF. CDR3 nucleotides: TGCGCCAGCAGCCAAGGGTCTAGCCGCTTTCCGGGGGAGCTGTTTTTT.